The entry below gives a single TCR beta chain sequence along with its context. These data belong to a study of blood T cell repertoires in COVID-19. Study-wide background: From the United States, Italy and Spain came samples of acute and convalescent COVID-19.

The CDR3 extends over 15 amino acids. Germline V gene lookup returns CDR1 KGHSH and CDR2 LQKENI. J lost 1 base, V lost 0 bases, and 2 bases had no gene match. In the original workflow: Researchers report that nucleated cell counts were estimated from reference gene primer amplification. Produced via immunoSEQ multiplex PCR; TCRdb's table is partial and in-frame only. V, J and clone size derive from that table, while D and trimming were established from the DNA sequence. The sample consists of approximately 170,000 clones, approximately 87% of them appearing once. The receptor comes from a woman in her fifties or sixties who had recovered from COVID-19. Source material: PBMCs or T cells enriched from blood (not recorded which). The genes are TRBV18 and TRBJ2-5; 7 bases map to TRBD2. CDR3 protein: CASSPPGGVQETQYF. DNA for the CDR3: TGTGCCAGCTCACCACCGGGGGGGGTCCAAGAGACCCAGTACTTC.